This TCR beta chain was documented in a study of control samples from healthy donors and cancer patients. Trimming removed 3 bases at V and 7 bases at J, with 6 bases between. Germline lookup yields CDR1 MNHNS and CDR2 SASEGT. This CDR3 spans 11 amino acids. Only in-frame clones appear in the TCRdb table, and some are missing; sequencing was by immunoSEQ multiplex PCR. Of 140,000 or so clones listed, approximately 91% are singletons. The chain is built from TRBV6-1 and TRBJ1-1; D gene uncertain. The receptor was isolated from a man aged 25-45 years in good health. Sequencing was performed on blood. This CDR3 reads CASSEVGEAFF. In nucleotides, the CDR3 is TGTGCCAGCAGTGAGGTGGGTGAAGCTTTCTTT.